The entry below gives a single TCR beta chain sequence along with its context. TCRdb's table, derived via immunoSEQ multiplex PCR, lists solely in-frame clones and lacks some. The data hold 65,000 to 85,000 clones, with approximately 96% observed a single time. Germline V gives CDR1 SQVTM, CDR2 ANQGSEA. Trimming at V came to 6 bases and at J to 2 bases, leaving 6 bases not matched to a gene. The CDR3 has 14 residues. The data originate from a study of technical replicates of blood from four donors. Sequencing was done on a sample of T cells isolated from PBMCs. This TCR derives from a human donor in good health. This sequence joins TRBV29-1 and TRBJ2-3; 9 bases match TRBD1. CDR3 nucleotides: TGCAGCGTGTCGACAGGGGGGGACACAGATACGCAGTATTTT. Residues: CSVSTGGDTDTQYF.